This passage covers 20 T cell receptor beta chains from one sample sequenced in a study of lymphopenia after photon versus proton radiotherapy (dated 2019 in TCRdb). The library was made by the immunoSEQ multiplex PCR assay. The clones in this table, taken by TCRdb from immuneACCESS, are in-frame only. Not every clone is retained; where verified, under half of the shortfall comes from an unresolved V gene, and the cause of the rest is unknown. The sample table shows around 70,000 clones, and 85% to 95% are seen once. Of the sample, about 2% is held by the ten largest clones. Sequenced here: peripheral blood, sampled from a patient treated with photon-based radiotherapy. The origin of the receptors is a woman in her thirties or forties with cholangiocarcinoma.

V is TRBV6-5 and J is TRBJ2-6; maybe TRBD2 (5 bases). With 5 bases removed from V and 0 bases from J, the gap between germline ends came to 8 bases. Looked up from germline, CDR1 is MNHEY and CDR2 is SVGAGI. The CDR3 is 15 amino acids. The CDR3 DNA reads as TGTGCCAGCAGTCCTACTAGCTCTGGGGCCAACGTCCTGACTTTC. It specifies CASSPTSSGANVLTF.

The chain couples TRBV4-2 to TRBJ1-5, with 11 bases lining up with TRBD1. Germline V CDR1 and CDR2: LGHNA, YNFKEQ. This CDR3 has 14 residues. J lost 5 bases, V lost 3 bases, and 0 bases had no gene match. Written as DNA, the CDR3 is TGTGCCAGCAGCCAGGGACAGGGGGATCAGCCCCAGCATTTT. It is translated as CASSQGQGDQPQHF.

The V call is TRBV29-1, the J call TRBJ2-1; weak D call: TRBD2 (6 bases). V dropped 7 bases and J dropped 3 bases, with 10 bases sitting between them. The CDR3 is made up of 12 amino acids. Germline V gene lookup returns CDR1 SQVTM and CDR2 ANQGSEA. The CDR3 is CSAGGLYNEQFF. The CDR3 DNA sequence: TGCAGCGCCGGGGGACTCTACAATGAGCAGTTCTTC.

V gene TRBV7-8 combines with J gene TRBJ1-2; 7 nucleotides match TRBD1. The CDR3 sequence is 14 residues long. The V gene's germline CDR1 is SGHVS and CDR2 FQNEAQ. V shed 1 base and J 5 bases; nucleotides not matched to a gene: 4. CDR3 sequence: CASSLVEGAYGYTF. CDR3 nucleotides: TGTGCCAGCAGCTTAGTAGAGGGGGCGTATGGCTACACCTTC.

The chain couples TRBV7-9 to TRBJ1-3; D remains unclear. Trimming left V 4 bases short and J 0 bases short, with 4 bases between. The CDR3 consists of 13 residues. The germline CDR1 and CDR2 sequences are SEHNR and FQNEAQ (reference sequence). The CDR3: CASSSNSGNTIYF. The CDR3 DNA follows: TGTGCCAGCAGCTCGAACTCTGGAAACACCATATATTTT. Full variable domain (rest looked up from reference TRBV7-9 and TRBJ1-3): DTGVSQNPRHKITKRGQNVTFRCDPISEHNRLYWYRQTLGQGPEFLTYFQNEAQLEKSRLLSDRFSAERPKGSFSTLEIQRTEQGDSAMYLCASSSNSGNTIYFGEGSWLTVV.

This chain links TRBV7-9 with TRBJ1-1; no reliable D call. The V and J ends lost 6 bases and 0 bases respectively, with 11 bases between them. Germline CDR1 and CDR2: SEHNR and FQNEAQ (reference sequence). The CDR3 consists of 14 residues. The CDR3 coding sequence is TGTGCCAGCAGGGCCCCGGGCATGAACACTGAAGCTTTCTTT. This translates into CASRAPGMNTEAFF.

This sequence joins TRBV19 and TRBJ1-2; D uncertain. The CDR3 sequence is 14 residues long. V shed 6 bases and J shed 4 bases, with 15 bases lying between them. Germline V lookup: CDR1 LNHDA, CDR2 SQIVND (reference sequence). The CDR3 DNA follows: TGTGCCAGTAGGGTTTCTGGTGGATCCTATGGCTACACCTTC. It specifies CASRVSGGSYGYTF.

V and J are TRBV4-1 and TRBJ2-7, with 9 positions matching TRBD1. Germline CDR1 is MGHRA and CDR2 is YSYEKL. This CDR3 region has 17 residues. The V and J ends lost 2 bases and 5 bases, in that order; junction bases with no gene match: 13. CDR3: CASSQLGFWDRDNEQYF. CDR3 nucleotide sequence: TGCGCCAGCAGCCAACTTGGCTTTTGGGACAGGGATAACGAGCAGTACTTC.

J is TRBJ1-1 and V is TRBV19; 8 nucleotides match TRBD1. Germline CDR1 LNHDA, CDR2 SQIVND (reference sequence). The length of the CDR3 is 12 residues. Germline trimming cut 7 bases from V and 8 bases from J; bases unmatched to any gene: 6. The CDR3 reads CASKRQGWEAFF. CDR3 nucleotide sequence: TGTGCCAGTAAGAGACAGGGGTGGGAAGCTTTCTTT.

This chain uses TRBV7-6 with TRBJ2-1; weak D call: TRBD2 (5 bases). This CDR3 comprises 13 residues. The germline V gene has CDR1 SGHVS and CDR2 FNYEAQ. Trimming removed 0 bases at V and 7 bases at J, with 7 bases between. In DNA, the CDR3 is TGTGCCAGCAGCTTAGCGACGGGGAATGAGCAGTTCTTC. Its protein product is CASSLATGNEQFF.

The V call is TRBV30, the J call TRBJ1-2, with TRBD1 as a possible D gene (6 bases). Trimming left V 2 bases short and J 8 bases short, with 18 bases between. The CDR3 length is 14 residues. CDR1 GTSNPN and CDR2 SVGIG come from the germline V gene (reference sequence). CDR3 in amino acids: CAWSMLGARDGYTF. The CDR3 bases are TGTGCCTGGAGTATGCTGGGGGCGCGGGACGGCTACACCTTC.

The chain combines TRBV14 with TRBJ2-3; TRBD2 is a possible D gene (6 bases). CDR1 and CDR2 (germline): SGHDN, FVKESK. Trimming left V 5 bases short and J 4 bases short, with 16 bases between. The CDR3 sequence is 15 residues long. CDR3 region: CASSITRGLADTQYF. The CDR3 DNA is TGTGCCAGCAGCATAACGCGGGGCCTCGCAGATACGCAGTATTTT.

J is TRBJ2-2 and V is TRBV9; TRBD2 matches 8 bases. Germline V lookup: CDR1 SGDLS, CDR2 YYNGEE. The CDR3 contains 16 residues. V shed 3 bases and J 4 bases; nucleotides not matched to a gene: 8. The CDR3 sequence: CASSAHPGGSTGELFF. The CDR3 DNA sequence: TGTGCCAGCAGCGCCCATCCGGGGGGGAGCACCGGGGAGCTGTTTTTT.

The V and J genes are TRBV10-3 and TRBJ1-4; 7 bases match TRBD1. CDR1 and CDR2 from the germline V gene are ENHRY and SYGVKD. The CDR3 runs to 14 residues. J lost 4 bases, V lost 6 bases, and 5 bases had no gene match. The CDR3 DNA reads as TGTGCCATCAGGCCGGGACAGAATAATGAAAAACTGTTTTTT. As protein: CAIRPGQNNEKLFF.

This rearrangement joins TRBV6-6 to TRBJ2-7; 8 bases are shared with TRBD2. CDR1 MNHNY and CDR2 SVGAGI come from the germline V gene (reference sequence). CDR3 length equals 14 residues. With 6 bases clipped from V and 3 bases from J, the junction kept 7 bases outside the gene matches. The CDR3 is CASRQRETHYEQYF. CDR3 DNA sequence: TGTGCCAGCAGGCAGCGGGAGACACACTACGAGCAGTACTTC.

In this sample, this clone turned up once. This rearrangement joins TRBV10-2 to TRBJ2-3, with TRBD2 identical over 7 bases. Trimming at V came to 3 bases and at J to 1 base, leaving 7 bases not matched to a gene. This CDR3 is 16 amino acids long. Germline V lookup: CDR1 WSHSY, CDR2 SAAADI. The CDR3, as DNA: TGCGCCAGCAGTGACTTCCGGGCGGGAGGCACAGATACGCAGTATTTT. It yields the protein CASSDFRAGGTDTQYF.

This chain links TRBV4-2 with TRBJ2-7, with 10 bases aligning to TRBD2. CDR3 length: 18 amino acids. In germline, CDR1 is LGHNA, CDR2 YNFKEQ. V trimming: 0 bases; J trimming: 0 bases; junction bases outside the gene matches: 8. DNA for the CDR3: TGTGCCAGCAGCCAAGAGTCGGTAGCGGGAGGTGGCTCCTACGAGCAGTACTTC. Protein sequence: CASSQESVAGGGSYEQYF.

This sequence joins TRBV19 and TRBJ2-7; D gene uncertain. V gave up 1 base and J gave up 1 base, with 8 bases separating them. The germline V gene has CDR1 LNHDA and CDR2 SQIVND (reference sequence). CDR3 size: 14 residues. CDR3 protein: CASSIVDRSYEQYF. The CDR3, as DNA: TGTGCCAGTAGTATAGTAGACCGATCCTACGAGCAGTACTTC.

This chain links TRBV5-5 with TRBJ1-2; no reliable D call. V lost 2 bases and J lost 4, with 15 bases in between. CDR3 length equals 15 residues. Looked up from germline, CDR1 is SGHKS and CDR2 is YYEKEE (reference sequence). The CDR3 DNA follows: TGTGCCAGCAGCTTCGGCGCAGAGGCACTCTATGGCTACACCTTC. Amino acids: CASSFGAEALYGYTF. The full variable domain, with the rest looked up from reference TRBV5-5 and TRBJ1-2, is DAGVTQSPTHLIKTRGQQVTLRCSPISGHKSVSWYQQVLGQGPQFIFQYYEKEERGRGNFPDRFSARQFPNYSSELNVNALLLGDSALYLCASSFGAEALYGYTFGSGTRLTVV.

The gene calls are TRBV12-5 and TRBJ2-3; D gene uncertain. The germline V and J ends were trimmed by 2 bases and 2 bases, with 5 bases remaining between them. Germline V gene lookup returns CDR1 LGHNT and CDR2 FRNRAP. The CDR3 spans 13 residues. In DNA form, the CDR3 reads TGTGCTAGTGGTTTGCCTTTCACAGATACGCAGTATTTT. This translates into CASGLPFTDTQYF.